The clone carrying this T cell receptor (beta chain) was detected a few times. The sample comes from a study of tumor T cells in aggressive B-cell lymphoma. The V segment lost 4 bases and the J segment 3 bases; nucleotides outside the gene matches: 3. Germline V gene sequence: CDR1 SGHNT, CDR2 YENEEA. The CDR3 length is 16 residues. The data were produced by immunoSEQ multiplex PCR, yet TCRdb's version contains in-frame clones alone and is incomplete. The data contain 9,900 or so clones, roughly 91% of them singletons. The chain couples TRBV11-3 to TRBJ2-1; the match to TRBD2 covers 13 bases. Sequencing was performed on tumor tissue. The TCR was taken from an adult with diffuse large B cell lymphoma. Written as DNA, the CDR3 is TGTGCCAGCAGCTCTCGGACTAGCGGGAGCTACAATGAGCAGTTCTTC. This codes for CASSSRTSGSYNEQFF. The variable domain in full, completed from reference TRBV11-3 and TRBJ2-1, reads EAGVVQSPRYKIIEKKQPVAFWCNPISGHNTLYWYLQNLGQGPELLIRYENEEAVDDSQLPKDRFSAERLKGVDSTLKIQPAELGDSAVYLCASSSRTSGSYNEQFFGPGTRLTVL.